The 13 T cell receptor beta chains reported below all come from one sample, sequenced in a study of cytomegalovirus exposure and HLA in healthy donors. Use of 60 Vbeta and 13 Jbeta primers characterized the PCR. Sequencing used immunoSEQ multiplex PCR; TCRdb keeps in-frame clones, though not all of them. The profile covers around 150,000 clones, with approximately 70% appearing a single time and approximately 7.1% taken by the ten largest. Sample: PBMCs. Every receptor here comes from a middle-aged man in good health and CMV-seropositive.

J is TRBJ2-3 and V is TRBV9, with D possibly matching TRBD2 (6 bases). Germline V gives CDR1 SGDLS, CDR2 YYNGEE. The V and J ends lost 1 base and 2 bases respectively, with 11 bases between them. The CDR3 covers 15 residues. The DNA for the CDR3 is TGTGCCAGCAGCGTAAAGGGACTTCCCACAGATACGCAGTATTTT. This codes for CASSVKGLPTDTQYF.

Only a few counts were recorded for this clone. The chain has TRBV18 and TRBJ1-1; possible D gene TRBD1, 5 bases. The CDR3 has 15 amino acids. V gave up 6 bases and J gave up 0 bases, with 14 bases separating them. The V gene's germline CDR1 is KGHSH and CDR2 LQKENI. CDR3 coding DNA: TGTGCCAGCTCCACGGGAGGACACCTGAACACTGAAGCTTTCTTT. Its protein is CASSTGGHLNTEAFF.

The chain employs TRBV4-3 and TRBJ2-1, with TRBD2 matching over 9 bases. CDR3 length: 15 residues. Germline values: CDR1 LGHNA, CDR2 YSLEER. J was trimmed by 8 bases and V by 7 bases; bases with no gene match: 12. CDR3 nucleotide sequence: TGCGCCAGCACCACCAGCGCGGGAGGGGGGGATGAGCAGTTCTTC. Translated: CASTTSAGGGDEQFF.

V gene TRBV2 combines with J gene TRBJ2-5, with 9 bases lining up with TRBD1. V was pared by 6 bases and J by 3 bases, with 11 bases of the junction left unmatched. Germline CDR1 and CDR2: SNHLY and FYNNEI. The CDR3 has 16 residues. CDR3 in amino acids: CASRMPRTGEEETQYF. The CDR3 DNA sequence: TGTGCCAGCAGGATGCCTCGGACAGGGGAGGAAGAGACCCAGTACTTC.

This clone was seen only a few times. The chain recombines TRBV11-2 with TRBJ1-1; D remains unclear. Germline loops: CDR1 SGHAT, CDR2 FQNNGV. Trimming took 0 bases from V and 1 from J, leaving 9 bases between them. There are 15 residues in the CDR3. The CDR3 is CASSLEGAGNTEAFF. The CDR3 coding sequence is TGTGCCAGCAGCTTAGAGGGAGCCGGGAACACTGAAGCTTTCTTT.

The chain has TRBV13 and TRBJ1-2; a weak D match, TRBD1 (6 bases). V lost 5 bases to trimming and J lost 4 bases, with 14 bases between them. Germline-derived CDR1 and CDR2 are PRHDT and FYEKMQ (reference sequence). The CDR3 covers 14 residues. CDR3 in DNA: TGTGCCAGCAGCCCCACGGGGGGCAGCTATGGCTACACCTTC. Translating gives CASSPTGGSYGYTF.

This sequence joins TRBV9 and TRBJ2-1; D possibly corresponds to TRBD1 (5 bases). The CDR3 is 15 amino acids. Looked up from germline, CDR1 is SGDLS and CDR2 is YYNGEE. V dropped 4 bases and J dropped 0 bases, with 11 bases sitting between them. The CDR3 bases are TGTGCCAGCAGCACTCACAGGAGCTCCTACAATGAGCAGTTCTTC. Protein product: CASSTHRSSYNEQFF.

The V and J genes are TRBV6-5 and TRBJ1-1; possible D gene TRBD1, 5 bases. V was shortened by 6 bases and J by 4 bases, with 18 bases between the two germline ends. The CDR3 spans 15 residues. Per the germline V gene, CDR1 is MNHEY and CDR2 is SVGAGI. The CDR3 spells CASSLNGGGSTEAFF. The CDR3 DNA reads TGTGCCAGCAGCCTCAACGGCGGGGGGAGCACTGAAGCTTTCTTT.

The chain links TRBV5-4 to TRBJ2-7; 7 positions match TRBD2. CDR1 SGHNT and CDR2 YYREEE come from the germline V gene (reference sequence). The V and J ends lost 4 bases and 3 bases, in that order; junction bases with no gene match: 13. The CDR3 runs 16 residues. The CDR3 DNA sequence: TGTGCCAGCAGCAACAAGGAGCGGGGCGGCTACTACGAGCAGTACTTC. Residues: CASSNKERGGYYEQYF.

The chain couples TRBV5-1 to TRBJ2-7, with a possible D match to TRBD1 (6 bases). Germline-derived CDR1 and CDR2 are SGHRS and YFSETQ. The CDR3 totals 15 residues. Trimming left V 4 bases short and J 3 bases short, with 17 bases between. CDR3 coding DNA: TGCGCCAGCAGCCCCACAGCAGGGGCCAGCTACGAGCAGTACTTC. Translation: CASSPTAGASYEQYF.

The chain joins TRBV5-6 to TRBJ1-2; D is perhaps TRBD1 (6 bases). CDR1 SGHDT and CDR2 YYEEEE come from the germline V gene. The V end was cut by 4 bases, the J end by 8 bases, with 18 bases between. The CDR3 spans 14 residues. The DNA of the CDR3 is TGTGCCAGCAGCGGGACCGGGACACCTAAAGGCTACACCTTC. As protein: CASSGTGTPKGYTF.

V is TRBV5-4 and J is TRBJ2-5; 10 positions match TRBD2. This CDR3 is 15 amino acids long. Germline CDR1 SGHNT, CDR2 YYREEE (reference sequence). J lost 9 bases, V lost 3 bases, and 11 bases had no gene match. This CDR3 reads CASSSLTSGVRSQYF. The CDR3 DNA is TGTGCCAGCAGCTCCCTCACTAGCGGGGTGAGGTCCCAGTACTTC.

This chain joins TRBV7-2 and TRBJ2-5; tentatively, D is TRBD2 (5 bases). The CDR3 contains 12 residues. CDR1 and CDR2 from the germline V gene are SGHTA and FQGNSA. Trimming cost V 7 bases and J 5 bases, with 11 bases left between them. CDR3 amino acids: CASTPGEETQYF. As DNA, the CDR3 is TGTGCCAGCACCCCTGGGGAGGAGACCCAGTACTTC.